These 9 T cell receptor beta chains share one sample of origin, sequenced in a study of T cells after yellow fever vaccination. TCRdb fed the 5' RACE reads into MiXCR, producing one record per CDR3 protein. The repertoire has more than 250,000 distinct CDR3 sequences, around 6.8% of them found once; the top ten carry 15% to 20%. Sequences were derived from PBMCs, sampled about 41 days after the first yellow fever vaccination. The receptors originated from a man younger than 35 who received the YFV17D yellow fever vaccine.

This chain joins TRBV7-6 and TRBJ2-2, with 7 positions matching TRBD2. The ends lost 2 bases at V and 1 base at J; junction bases unmatched: 4. The CDR3 is 16 residues long. In germline, CDR1 is SGHVS, CDR2 FNYEAQ. As DNA, the CDR3 is TGTGCCAGCAGCTTACTCGCGGGGGAGAACACCGGGGAGCTGTTTTTT. Its translation is CASSLLAGENTGELFF.

The CDR3 here is CASSELVVAGELFF. The DNA for the CDR3 is TGTGCCAGCAGTGAGCTAGTGGTCGCCGGGGAGCTGTTTTTT. The chain employs TRBV13 and TRBJ2-2; D remains unclear. The CDR3 is 14 residues long. The germline V gene encodes CDR1 PRHDT and CDR2 FYEKMQ (reference sequence). With 6 bases removed from V and 6 bases from J, the gap between germline ends came to 14 bases.

This clonotype was recorded a few times. The chain is built from TRBV10-3 and TRBJ2-3, with 11 bases matching TRBD2. Trimming cost V 5 bases and J 5 bases; bases outside gene matches: 9. Germline V gives CDR1 ENHRY, CDR2 SYGVKD. There are 16 residues in the CDR3. CDR3: CAISLLAGGRIDTQYF. The DNA for the CDR3 is TGTGCCATCAGTTTATTAGCGGGGGGGCGGATAGATACGCAGTATTTT.

The chain employs TRBV5-1 and TRBJ2-3, with 8 nucleotides matching TRBD1. The CDR3 consists of 16 residues. Trimming took 4 bases from V and 0 from J; bases not matched to a gene: 7. Germline lookup yields CDR1 SGHRS and CDR2 YFSETQ. The CDR3 bases are TGCGCCAGCAGCGATTCCGGGACAGGAAGCACAGATACGCAGTATTTT. This gives the protein CASSDSGTGSTDTQYF.

The J gene is TRBJ2-3, the V gene TRBV20-1, with D possibly called TRBD1 or TRBD2 (5 bases each). Germline CDR1 DFQATT, CDR2 SNEGSKA (reference sequence). This CDR3 comprises 15 residues. V lost 3 bases and J lost 2, with 15 bases in between. CDR3 protein: CSASDPGRNTDTQYF. The CDR3 DNA is TGCAGTGCTAGCGATCCGGGACGCAACACAGATACGCAGTATTTT.

This chain joins TRBV7-2 and TRBJ1-1; a weak D match, TRBD1 (5 bases). CDR3 size: 14 residues. Germline CDR1 is SGHTA and CDR2 is FQGNSA. The V and J ends lost 2 bases and 3 bases respectively, with 10 bases between them. CDR3 region: CASSLQGGDTEAFF. CDR3 bases: TGTGCCAGCAGCTTACAGGGAGGGGACACTGAAGCTTTCTTT.

A single count supports this clonotype. The J gene is TRBJ2-5, the V gene TRBV2, with D perhaps matching TRBD1 or TRBD2 (6 bases each). Germline-derived CDR1 and CDR2 are SNHLY and FYNNEI. V lost 7 bases to trimming and J lost 2 bases, with 17 bases between them. This CDR3 comprises 15 residues. The CDR3 coding sequence is TGTGCCAGCAAGTGGTCGGGGGCCATTCAAGAGACCCAGTACTTC. Translation gives CASKWSGAIQETQYF. Using reference TRBV2 and TRBJ2-5 for the parts outside the CDR3, the full variable domain is EPEVTQTPSHQVTQMGQEVILRCVPISNHLYFYWYRQILGQKVEFLVSFYNNEISEKSEIFDDQFSVERPDGSNFTLKIRSTKLEDSAMYFCASKWSGAIQETQYFGPGTRLLVL.

A few counts support this clonotype. The chain recombines TRBV27 with TRBJ2-1; D possibly uses TRBD1 or TRBD2 (5 bases each). This CDR3 spans 15 amino acids. Trimming pared 1 base from V and 9 bases from J, leaving 16 bases between. Germline CDR1 is MNHEY and CDR2 is SMNVEV (reference sequence). The CDR3, as DNA: TGTGCCAGCAGTTTATGGGATCCCGGGGCCTCTGAGCAGTTCTTC. This translates into CASSLWDPGASEQFF.

This sequence joins TRBV16 and TRBJ1-1; TRBD1 is a possible D gene (6 bases). Trimming took off 2 bases at V and 6 bases at J, with 22 bases between the two ends. Germline V gene lookup returns CDR1 KGHSY and CDR2 FQNENV. The CDR3 has 17 amino acids. CDR3 DNA sequence: TGTGCCAGCAGCCAAGGTCCCGACAGGTCGATTTTATCTGAAGCTTTCTTT. Translated: CASSQGPDRSILSEAFF.